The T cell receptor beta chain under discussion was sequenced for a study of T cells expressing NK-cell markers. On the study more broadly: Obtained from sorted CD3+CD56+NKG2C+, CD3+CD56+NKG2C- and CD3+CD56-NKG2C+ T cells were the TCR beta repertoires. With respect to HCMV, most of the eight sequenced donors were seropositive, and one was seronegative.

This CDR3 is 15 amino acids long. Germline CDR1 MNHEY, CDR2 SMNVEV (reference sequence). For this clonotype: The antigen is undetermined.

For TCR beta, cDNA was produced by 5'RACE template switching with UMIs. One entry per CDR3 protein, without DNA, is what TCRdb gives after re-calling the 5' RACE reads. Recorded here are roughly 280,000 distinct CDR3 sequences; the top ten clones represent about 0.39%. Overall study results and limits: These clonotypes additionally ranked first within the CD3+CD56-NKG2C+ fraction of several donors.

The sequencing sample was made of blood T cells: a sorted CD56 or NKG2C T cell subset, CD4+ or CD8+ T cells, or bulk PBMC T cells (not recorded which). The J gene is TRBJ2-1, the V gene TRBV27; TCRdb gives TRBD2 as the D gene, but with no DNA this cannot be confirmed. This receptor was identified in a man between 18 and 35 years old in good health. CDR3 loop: CASSLRGRASGEQFF.